This T cell receptor (beta chain) emerged from a study of technical replicates of blood from several donors (dated by TCRdb to about 2017). The library was obtained by the immunoSEQ multiplex PCR assay. TCRdb took this table from immuneACCESS and kept in-frame rearrangements with V and J called. Such tables lack part of the clones; where checked against another copy, unresolved V genes explain under half of the gap, and the rest is unexplained. The sample table shows roughly 80,000 clones, and about 94% are seen once. The biggest ten clones account for 0.38% of the sample. Turning to this clone: The antigen this receptor binds is unknown. Base qualities are not recorded, but no much larger clone differs from it by a single base.

Germline trimming amounts to 0 bases on V and 5 bases on J, with 6 as the count of junction bases outside the gene matches. Counted from cysteine to phenylalanine, this CDR3 has 16 amino acids. Just CDR3 DNA is preserved here, 48 bases in frame from base 1. CDR1 and CDR2 are drawn from the germline V gene: SGHRS, YFSETQ. This receptor was identified in a human donor in good health. The sequence is built from TRBV5-1 and TRBJ2-7; 12 junctional bases match TRBD1. What was sequenced was T cells isolated from PBMCs. CDR3 sequence: CASSLGPGQGADEQYF. The DNA sequence follows: TGCGCCAGCAGCTTGGGGCCGGGACAGGGGGCGGACGAGCAGTACTTC.